Listed here are 3 T cell receptor beta chains from one sample, sequenced in a study of early T cells in non-severe SARS-CoV-2 infection. One entry per CDR3 protein, called by TCRdb with MiXCR from the 5' RACE reads. Here the sample spans 80,000 to 95,000 distinct CDR3 sequences, roughly 15% being singletons. The sequenced sample consisted of whole blood. The receptors shown here come from an adult who was a healthcare worker with PCR-confirmed SARS-CoV-2 infection or an uninfected control (not recorded which).

This clonotype showed up just a few times. This chain connects TRBV12-3 or TRBV12-4 to TRBJ2-1; D remains unclear. V lost 4 bases and J lost 5, with 6 bases in between. The CDR3 extends over 12 amino acids. The CDR3 DNA sequence: TGTGCCAGCAGTTCAGGTAACAATGAGCAGTTCTTC. This encodes CASSSGNNEQFF.

V is TRBV28 and J is TRBJ1-2; D unresolved. The ends were cut back, 3 bases at V and 0 bases at J, with 5 bases in the middle. Germline V gives CDR1 MDHEN, CDR2 SYDVKM. CDR3 length: 13 amino acids. CDR3 sequence: CASSFGANYGYTF. CDR3 coding DNA: TGTGCCAGCAGTTTTGGGGCTAACTATGGCTACACCTTC.

This clonotype appeared a few times. The chain is built from TRBV11-2 and TRBJ2-1; 7 bases line up with TRBD1. From germline, CDR1 is SGHAT and CDR2 FQNNGV. The trim removed 4 bases at V and 0 bases at J, leaving 3 bases unmatched. CDR3 length: 15 amino acids. CDR3 amino acids: CASSYRGPSYNEQFF. CDR3 DNA sequence: TGTGCCAGCAGCTACAGGGGACCCTCCTACAATGAGCAGTTCTTC.